This T cell receptor (beta chain) was obtained from a study of blood T cell repertoires in COVID-19. The CDR3 has 15 residues. Germline V gene sequence: CDR1 SGHVS, CDR2 FNYEAQ. V was clipped by 2 bases and J by 0 bases, with 8 bases between them. Some clones are missing from TCRdb's copy, which holds only in-frame ones; the method was immunoSEQ multiplex PCR. The sample holds fewer than 300,000 clones, roughly 92% seen once. The sequenced sample consisted of peripheral blood. The sequence came from a woman aged 25-40 years with COVID-19, enrolled during active disease. The V call is TRBV7-6, the J call TRBJ1-3; D gene uncertain. The CDR3 sequence: CASSLTRTSGNTIYF. In DNA, the CDR3 is TGTGCCAGCAGCTTAACTAGGACCTCTGGAAACACCATATATTTT.